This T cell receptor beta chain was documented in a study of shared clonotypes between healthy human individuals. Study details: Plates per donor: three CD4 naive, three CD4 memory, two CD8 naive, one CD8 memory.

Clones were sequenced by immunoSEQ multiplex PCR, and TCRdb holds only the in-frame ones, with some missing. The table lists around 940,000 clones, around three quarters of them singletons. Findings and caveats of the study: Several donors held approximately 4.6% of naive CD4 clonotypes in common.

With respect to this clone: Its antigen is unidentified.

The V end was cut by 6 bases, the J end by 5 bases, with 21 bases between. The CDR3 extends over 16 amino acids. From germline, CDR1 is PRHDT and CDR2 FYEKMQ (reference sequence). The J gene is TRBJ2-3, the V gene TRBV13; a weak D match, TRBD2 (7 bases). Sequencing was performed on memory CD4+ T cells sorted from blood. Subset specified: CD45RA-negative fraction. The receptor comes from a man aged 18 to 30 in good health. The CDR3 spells CASSPSPPGGRDTQYF. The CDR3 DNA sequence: TGTGCCAGCAGTCCGAGCCCCCCGGGGGGCCGAGATACGCAGTATTTT.